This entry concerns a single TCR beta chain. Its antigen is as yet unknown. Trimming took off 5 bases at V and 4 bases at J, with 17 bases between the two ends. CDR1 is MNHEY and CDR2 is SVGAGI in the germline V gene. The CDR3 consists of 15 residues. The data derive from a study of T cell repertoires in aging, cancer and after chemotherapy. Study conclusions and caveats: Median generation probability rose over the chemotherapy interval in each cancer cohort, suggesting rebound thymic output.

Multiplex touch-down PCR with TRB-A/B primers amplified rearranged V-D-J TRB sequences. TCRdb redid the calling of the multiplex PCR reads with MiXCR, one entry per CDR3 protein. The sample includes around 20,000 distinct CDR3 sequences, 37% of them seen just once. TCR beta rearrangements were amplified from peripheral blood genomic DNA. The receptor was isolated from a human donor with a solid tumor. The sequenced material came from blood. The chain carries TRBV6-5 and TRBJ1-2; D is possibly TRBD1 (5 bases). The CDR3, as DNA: TGTGCCAGCAGTCCCGGAGGGGCGCAAGGCTATGGCTACACCTTC. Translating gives CASSPGGAQGYGYTF.